These 3 T cell receptor beta chains originate from one sample sequenced in a study of monozygotic twins with inflammatory bowel disease. TCRdb reworked the 5' RACE reads into one entry per CDR3 protein, no DNA. The sample has a few hundred thousand distinct CDR3 sequences. The sequenced sample consisted of blood. Receptors originate from a human donor with ulcerative colitis or Crohn's disease, or a healthy co-twin of an affected twin (not recorded which).

This chain joins TRBV7-2 and TRBJ1-1; TCRdb lists TRBD1, though no DNA is available to test this call. Germline V gene data show CDR1 as SGHTA and CDR2 as FQGNSA. The CDR3 sequence is 14 residues long. The CDR3 loop reads CASSFGQRNTEAFF.

The chain carries TRBV6-4 and TRBJ2-1; TCRdb names TRBD1, which stays unverified in the absence of DNA. The germline V gene encodes CDR1 MRHNA and CDR2 SNTAGT. There are 15 residues in the CDR3. CDR3 in amino acids: CASSATAGGGDEQFF.

The chain couples TRBV7-9 to TRBJ2-1; the D call of TRBD1 rests on TCRdb alone, since no DNA is present to check it. This CDR3 contains 12 residues. Looked up from germline, CDR1 is SEHNR and CDR2 is FQNEAQ (reference sequence). The CDR3 protein is CASRGDSNEQFF.